Sequencing of this T cell receptor beta chain was carried out in a study of CD8+CD57+ T cells in acquired aplastic anemia. Looking at the study overall: Mean yield of DNA from sorted CD4+ and CD8+ cells was 2.5 to 4 ug. Whole-study results and caveats: No significant patient-versus-control difference appeared in CD8+ Simpson's diversity. Overlapping CD8+ CDR3 repertoires of patients and controls contained some 30 shared sequences.

Only patients with CD8+CD57+ cell expansion on flow cytometry were chosen for sequencing. As a group, the patients uniformly had severe acquired aplastic anemia. Only one count was recorded for this clonotype. Its antigen is as yet unknown. Genomic DNA templated the TCR beta VDJ and CDR3 profiling. MiXCR was run by TCRdb on the reads, yielding one entry per CDR3 protein. Of 150,000 to 200,000 distinct CDR3 sequences listed, about 50% are singletons. The receptor was isolated from a human donor with aplastic anemia. Sequenced sample: sorted CD4+, CD8+, or CD8+CD57+ T cells (not recorded which) from PBMCs.

The CDR3 nucleotides read TGTGCCAGCAGCCCGACCCAGGGCCATGAGCAGTTCTTC. It is translated as CASSPTQGHEQFF. The chain combines TRBV9 with TRBJ2-1, with TRBD1 as a possible D gene (5 bases). Looked up from germline, CDR1 is SGDLS and CDR2 is YYNGEE. This CDR3 region has 13 residues. V was cut by 4 bases and J by 8 bases, with 13 bases left in between.